The entry that follows covers one TCR beta chain sequence. Its target is not known. Germline V gives CDR1 SNHLY, CDR2 FYNNEI. The CDR3 spans 13 residues. Trimming at V came to 7 bases and at J to 5 bases, leaving 7 bases not matched to a gene. Generated by immunoSEQ multiplex PCR, the TCRdb table keeps only in-frame clones and is missing some. Of 85,000 to 120,000 clones in the sample, approximately 89% are singletons; the top ten hold less than 15%. The sample originates from a study of identifying expanded T cells in peripheral blood. Whole-study findings and limits: Differentially abundant clones: about 1.3 between replicates, around 16 at around 14 days, roughly 18 at four. Across healthy donors, higher total template counts meant significantly greater approximately two-week count variance.

Collection occurred without any documented infections or immune events in donors. J is TRBJ2-5 and V is TRBV2, with TRBD1 matching 7 bases. Sequenced input: blood. The TCR was taken from a person aged 18-70 years in good health. This CDR3 reads CASMKRGRETQYF. In nucleotides, the CDR3 is TGTGCCAGCATGAAGAGGGGGCGGGAGACCCAGTACTTC.